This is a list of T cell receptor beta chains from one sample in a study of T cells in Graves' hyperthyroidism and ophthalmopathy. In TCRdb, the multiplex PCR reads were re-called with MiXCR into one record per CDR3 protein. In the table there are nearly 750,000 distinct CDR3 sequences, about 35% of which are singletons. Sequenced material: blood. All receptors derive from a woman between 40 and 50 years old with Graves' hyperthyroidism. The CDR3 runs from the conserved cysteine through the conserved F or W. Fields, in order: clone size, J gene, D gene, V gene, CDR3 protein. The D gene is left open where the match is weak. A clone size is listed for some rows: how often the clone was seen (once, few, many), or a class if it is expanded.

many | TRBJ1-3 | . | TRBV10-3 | CAISESGGANSGNTIYF
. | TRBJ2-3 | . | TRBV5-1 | CASSLESRTDSTDTQYF
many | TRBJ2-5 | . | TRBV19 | CASSINTMETQYF
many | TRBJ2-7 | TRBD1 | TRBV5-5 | CASTGDSSYEQYF
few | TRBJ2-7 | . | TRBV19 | CASSYSRGGGSYEQYF
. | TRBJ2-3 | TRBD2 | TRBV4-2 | CASSQGGAGGPTDTQYF
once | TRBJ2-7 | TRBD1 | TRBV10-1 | CGQRGQGNCYDAYEQYF
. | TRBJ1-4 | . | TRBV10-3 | CAIRSSWGAGDEKLFF
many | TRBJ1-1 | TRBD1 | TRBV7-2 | CASSPGQINTEAFF
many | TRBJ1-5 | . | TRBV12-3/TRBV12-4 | CASSLGGAQPQHF
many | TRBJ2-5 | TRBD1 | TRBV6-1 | CASSRRGRGQETQYF
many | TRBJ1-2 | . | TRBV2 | CASSDGQHYGYTF
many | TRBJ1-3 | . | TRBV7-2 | CASSLESRGNTIYF
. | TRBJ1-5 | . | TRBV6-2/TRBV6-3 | CASSYGYNQPQHF
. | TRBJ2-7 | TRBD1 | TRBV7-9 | CASSLELGQGAHGQYF
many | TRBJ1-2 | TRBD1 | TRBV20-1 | CSATTQGADGYTF
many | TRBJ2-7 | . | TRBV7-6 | CASSQGTTGYEQYF
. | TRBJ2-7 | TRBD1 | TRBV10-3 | CAISVQGASEQYF
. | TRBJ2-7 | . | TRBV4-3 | CASSQVPRSYEQYF
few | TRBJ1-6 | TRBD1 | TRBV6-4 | CASSRDRGLGSPLHF
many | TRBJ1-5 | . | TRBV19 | CASRGDWSQHF
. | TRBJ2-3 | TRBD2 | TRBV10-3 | CAISGRLAGGPSTDTQYF
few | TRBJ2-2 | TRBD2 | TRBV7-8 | CASSSKAGGGTSGRAATGELFF
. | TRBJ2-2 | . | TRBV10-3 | CAILGAAGANVLTFGAGELFF
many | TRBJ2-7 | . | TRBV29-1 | CSVVAGPIAYEQYF
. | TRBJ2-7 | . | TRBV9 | CASSDRRDSPVYSYEQYF
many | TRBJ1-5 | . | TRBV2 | CASRQGSFSNQPQHF
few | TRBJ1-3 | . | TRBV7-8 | CASSFVPRQRRGNTIYF
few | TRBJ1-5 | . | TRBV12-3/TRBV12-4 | CASSQEWGNQPQHF
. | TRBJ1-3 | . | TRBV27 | CASSPAHGNTIYF
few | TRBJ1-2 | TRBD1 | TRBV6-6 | CASTPTGGASGYGYTF
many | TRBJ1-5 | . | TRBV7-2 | CASSPNPREPQHF
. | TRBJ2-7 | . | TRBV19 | CASSMNSESSYEQYF
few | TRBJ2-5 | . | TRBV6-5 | CASSYRGVQETQYF
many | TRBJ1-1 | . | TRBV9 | CASSDKPDGREAFF
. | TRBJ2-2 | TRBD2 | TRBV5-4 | CASSLIAGNTGELFF
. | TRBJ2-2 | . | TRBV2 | CANTPEIFANTGELFF
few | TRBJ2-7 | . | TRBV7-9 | CASSTLAGSPYEQYF
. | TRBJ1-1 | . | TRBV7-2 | CASSSLAVFLQNTEAFF
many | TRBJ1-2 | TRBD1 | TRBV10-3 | CAIRRDRGLLTF
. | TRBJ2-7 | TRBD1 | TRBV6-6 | CASSYTGTEAYEQYF
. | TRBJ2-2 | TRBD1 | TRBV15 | CATSTAGQGTGELFF
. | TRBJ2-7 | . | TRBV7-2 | CAWITKGMYEQYF
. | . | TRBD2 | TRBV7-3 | CASSSSGQSSYNEQFF
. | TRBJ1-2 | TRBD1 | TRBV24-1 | CATSDPRTGYGYTF
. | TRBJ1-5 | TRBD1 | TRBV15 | CATSRDPGTDYSDQPPHF
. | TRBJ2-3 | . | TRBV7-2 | CASSSSRGGGDTQYF
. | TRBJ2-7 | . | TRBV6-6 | CASNTVEGRSYEQYF
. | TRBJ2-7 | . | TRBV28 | CASSFDSSYEQYF
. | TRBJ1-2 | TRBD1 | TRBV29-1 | CSVEGLFRETGYGYTF
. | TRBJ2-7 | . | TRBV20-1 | CSAMGEQYF
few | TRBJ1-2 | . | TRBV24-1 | CASSQESGLGYTF